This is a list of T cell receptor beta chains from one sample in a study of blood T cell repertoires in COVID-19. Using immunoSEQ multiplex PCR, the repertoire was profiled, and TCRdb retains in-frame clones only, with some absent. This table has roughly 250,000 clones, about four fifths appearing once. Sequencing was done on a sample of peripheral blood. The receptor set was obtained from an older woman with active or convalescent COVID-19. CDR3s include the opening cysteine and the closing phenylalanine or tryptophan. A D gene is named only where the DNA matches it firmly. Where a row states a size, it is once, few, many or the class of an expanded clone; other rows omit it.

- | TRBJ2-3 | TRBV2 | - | CASSDWRGGGTDTQYF | TGTGCCAGCAGTGATTGGCGCGGGGGCGGCACAGATACGCAGTATTTT
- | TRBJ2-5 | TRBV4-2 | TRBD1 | CASSQAWTGETQYF | TGTGCCAGCAGCCAAGCTTGGACAGGAGAGACCCAGTACTTC
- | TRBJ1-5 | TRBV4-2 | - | CASSQDWGGIRPQHF | TGTGCCAGCAGCCAAGATTGGGGAGGGATACGCCCCCAGCATTTT
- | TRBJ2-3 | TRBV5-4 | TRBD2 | CASSLSGAGGASRTDTQYF | TGTGCCAGCAGCTTGAGTGGGGCGGGGGGGGCCTCACGCACAGATACGCAGTATTTT
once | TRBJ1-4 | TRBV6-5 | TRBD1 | CASSNLAAGGEKLFF | TGTGCCAGCAGTAACCTCGCGGCAGGGGGAGAAAAACTGTTTTTT
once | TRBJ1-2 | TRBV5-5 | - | CASSANYGYTF | TGTGCCAGCAGCGCTAATTATGGCTACACCTTC
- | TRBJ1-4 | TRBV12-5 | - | CASGLREGGTNEKLFF | TGTGCTAGTGGTTTGCGGGAGGGTGGAACTAATGAAAAACTGTTTTTT
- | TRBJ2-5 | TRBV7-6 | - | CASSPSSGETQYF | TGTGCCAGCAGCCCATCGTCCGGGGAGACCCAGTACTTC
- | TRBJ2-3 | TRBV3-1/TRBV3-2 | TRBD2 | CASSQDSGGDTQYF | TGTGCCAGCAGCCAAGACAGCGGGGGCGATACGCAGTATTTT
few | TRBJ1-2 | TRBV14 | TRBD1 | CASSLTGTDYGYTF | TGTGCCAGCAGCCTAACCGGGACAGATTATGGCTACACCTTC
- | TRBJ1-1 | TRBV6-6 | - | CASDLPSAFREAFF | TGTGCCAGCGACCTCCCATCAGCCTTCCGGGAGGCTTTCTTT
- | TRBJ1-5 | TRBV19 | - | CASSIVGPGHQPQHF | TGTGCCAGTAGTATAGTTGGCCCAGGCCATCAGCCCCAGCATTTT
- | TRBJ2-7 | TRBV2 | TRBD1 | CASSPLQGAGEQYF | TGTGCCAGCAGCCCTTTACAGGGGGCGGGCGAGCAGTACTTC
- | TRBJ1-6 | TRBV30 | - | CAWSVDQGSSPLHF | TGTGCCTGGAGTGTCGACCAGGGGAGTTCACCCCTCCACTTT
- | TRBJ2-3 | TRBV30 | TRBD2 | CALTTSGGTDTQYF | TGTGCCTTAACAACTAGCGGGGGCACAGATACGCAGTATTTT
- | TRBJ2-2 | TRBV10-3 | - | CVISVSGDTGELFF | TGTGTCATCAGTGTATCAGGGGACACCGGGGAGCTGTTTTTT
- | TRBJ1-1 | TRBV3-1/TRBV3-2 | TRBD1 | CASSPGQGITEAFF | TGTGCCAGCAGCCCAGGACAGGGAATCACTGAAGCTTTCTTT
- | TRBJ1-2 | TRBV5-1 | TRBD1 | CASGLPTGGSNYGYTF | TGCGCCAGCGGGTTACCGACAGGGGGATCTAACTATGGCTACACCTTC
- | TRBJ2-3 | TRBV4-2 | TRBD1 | CASSQGPGGDTQYF | TGTGCCAGCAGCCAGGGCCCAGGGGGAGATACGCAGTATTTT
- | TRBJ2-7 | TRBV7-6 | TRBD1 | CASSSRQGAGEAQYF | TGTGCCAGCAGCTCCAGACAGGGGGCGGGTGAGGCGCAGTACTTC
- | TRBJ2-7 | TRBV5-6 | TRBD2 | CASRRRLRLAGDLGYF | TGTGCCAGCAGGCGCCGGTTGAGGCTAGCGGGGGATCTAGGGTACTTC
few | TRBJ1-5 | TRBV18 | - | CASSSGPDQPQHF | TGTGCCAGCTCATCAGGCCCTGATCAGCCCCAGCATTTT
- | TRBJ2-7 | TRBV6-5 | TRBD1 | CASAGDRESGEQYF | TGTGCCAGCGCCGGTGACAGGGAATCGGGCGAGCAGTACTTC
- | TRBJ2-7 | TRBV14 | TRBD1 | CASSQVPTGVYF | TGTGCCAGCAGCCAGGTTCCGACAGGGGTGTACTTC
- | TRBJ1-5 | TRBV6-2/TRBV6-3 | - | CASSYGGGAQPQHF | TGTGCCAGCAGTTACGGCGGCGGGGCTCAGCCCCAGCATTTT
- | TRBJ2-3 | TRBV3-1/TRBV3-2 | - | CASSPRARSTDTQYF | TGTGCCAGCAGCCCTCGAGCGCGGAGCACAGATACGCAGTATTTT
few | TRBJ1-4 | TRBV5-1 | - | CASSLDNQGNEKLFF | TGCGCCAGCAGCTTGGATAACCAGGGTAACGAAAAACTGTTTTTT
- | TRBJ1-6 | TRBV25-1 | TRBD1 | CASSEARTGDNSPLHF | TGTGCCAGCAGTGAAGCACGGACAGGGGATAATTCACCCCTCCACTTT
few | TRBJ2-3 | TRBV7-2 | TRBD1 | CASSERTGDVKDTQYF | TGTGCCAGCAGCGAGAGGACAGGGGATGTTAAAGATACGCAGTATTTT
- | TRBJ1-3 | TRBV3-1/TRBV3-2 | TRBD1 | CASSHPDRAGNTIYF | TGTGCCAGCAGCCATCCGGACAGGGCTGGAAACACCATATATTTT
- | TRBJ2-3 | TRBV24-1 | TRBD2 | CATRIAGGLTDTQYF | TGTGCCACCAGAATAGCGGGGGGGCTCACAGATACGCAGTATTTT
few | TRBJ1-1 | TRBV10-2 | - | CASGTPAEAFF | TGCGCCAGCGGGACACCCGCTGAAGCTTTCTTT
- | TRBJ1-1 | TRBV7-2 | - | CASSLRSPRDMNTEAFF | TGTGCCAGCAGCTTAAGATCGCCCCGGGACATGAACACTGAAGCTTTCTTT
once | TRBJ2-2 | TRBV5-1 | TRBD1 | CASSSLGTAVTGELFF | TGCGCCAGCAGCTCATTAGGGACAGCCGTCACCGGGGAGCTGTTTTTT
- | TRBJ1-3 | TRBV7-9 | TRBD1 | CARNGQGSGNTIYF | TGTGCCAGAAATGGACAGGGCTCTGGAAACACCATATATTTT
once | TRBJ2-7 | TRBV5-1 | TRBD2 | CASSLVLAGGTYEQYF | TGCGCCAGCAGCTTGGTCCTAGCGGGGGGGACCTACGAGCAGTACTTC
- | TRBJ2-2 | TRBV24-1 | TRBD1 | CATSAGGLRELFF | TGTGCCACCAGTGCAGGGGGTCTAAGGGAGCTGTTTTTT
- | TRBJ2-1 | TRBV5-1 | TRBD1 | CASSLTGEYYNEQFF | TGCGCCAGTTCGTTAACAGGGGAATACTACAATGAGCAGTTCTTC
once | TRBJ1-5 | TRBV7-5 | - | CARSFPDRLSNQPQHF | TGTGCCAGAAGTTTTCCCGACAGACTTAGCAATCAGCCCCAGCATTTT
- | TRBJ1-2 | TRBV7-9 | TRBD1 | CASSAYGGQGNGYTF | TGTGCCAGCTCAGCTTATGGAGGACAGGGAAACGGCTACACCTTC
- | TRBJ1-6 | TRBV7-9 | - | CASSLDVTFGSPLHF | TGTGCCAGCAGCTTAGATGTGACATTTGGCTCACCCCTCCACTTT
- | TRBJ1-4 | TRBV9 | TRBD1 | CASSPSIPDRGEKLFF | TGTGCCAGCAGCCCATCCATACCCGACAGGGGTGAAAAACTGTTTTTT
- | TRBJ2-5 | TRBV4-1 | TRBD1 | CASSRPGQGSETQYF | TGCGCCAGCAGCCGTCCGGGACAGGGGTCGGAGACCCAGTACTTC
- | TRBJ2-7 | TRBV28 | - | CASSLGRGSYEQYF | TGTGCCAGCAGTTTAGGGCGGGGCTCCTACGAGCAGTACTTC
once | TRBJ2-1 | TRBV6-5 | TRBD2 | CASSYLRASGYNEQFF | TGTGCCAGCAGTTATCTTCGCGCTAGCGGTTACAATGAGCAGTTCTTC
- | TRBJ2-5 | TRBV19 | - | CASSGGVQETQYF | TGTGCCAGTAGTGGAGGGGTCCAAGAGACCCAGTACTTC
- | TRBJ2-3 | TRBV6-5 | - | CASRATHRTQYF | TGTGCCAGCAGAGCGACCCATCGTACGCAGTATTTT
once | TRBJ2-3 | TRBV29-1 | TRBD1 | CSVDSGGLSDTQYF | TGCAGCGTTGATTCAGGGGGCCTATCGGATACGCAGTATTTT
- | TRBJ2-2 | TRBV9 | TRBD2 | CASSVRLAGGTGELFF | TGTGCCAGCAGCGTACGTTTAGCGGGGGGGACCGGGGAGCTGTTTTTT
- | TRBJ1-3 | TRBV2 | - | CASVQGYSGNTIYF | TGTGCCAGCGTACAGGGTTACTCTGGAAACACCATATATTTT
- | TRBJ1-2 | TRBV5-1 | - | CASSLSRDNNYGYTF | TGCGCCAGCAGCTTATCCCGTGACAATAACTATGGCTACACCTTC
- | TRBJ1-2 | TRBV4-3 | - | CASSQPTGTSNYGYTF | TGCGCCAGCAGCCAGCCAACAGGAACCTCAAACTATGGCTACACCTTC
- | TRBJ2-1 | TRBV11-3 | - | CASGDSSYNEQFF | TGTGCCTCGGGGGACAGCTCCTACAATGAGCAGTTCTTC
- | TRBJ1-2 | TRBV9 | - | CASSPGGGYGYTF | TGTGCCAGCAGCCCCGGGGGTGGCTATGGCTACACCTTC
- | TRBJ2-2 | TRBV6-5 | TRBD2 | CASSSGLAGATGELFF | TGTGCCAGCAGTTCCGGACTAGCGGGGGCTACCGGGGAGCTGTTTTTT
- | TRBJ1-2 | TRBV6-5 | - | CASSSGVGYTF | TGTGCCAGCAGTTCAGGGGTCGGCTACACCTTC
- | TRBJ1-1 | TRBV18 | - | CASSPRADSNTEAFF | TGTGCCAGCTCACCACGAGCCGACTCGAACACTGAAGCTTTCTTT